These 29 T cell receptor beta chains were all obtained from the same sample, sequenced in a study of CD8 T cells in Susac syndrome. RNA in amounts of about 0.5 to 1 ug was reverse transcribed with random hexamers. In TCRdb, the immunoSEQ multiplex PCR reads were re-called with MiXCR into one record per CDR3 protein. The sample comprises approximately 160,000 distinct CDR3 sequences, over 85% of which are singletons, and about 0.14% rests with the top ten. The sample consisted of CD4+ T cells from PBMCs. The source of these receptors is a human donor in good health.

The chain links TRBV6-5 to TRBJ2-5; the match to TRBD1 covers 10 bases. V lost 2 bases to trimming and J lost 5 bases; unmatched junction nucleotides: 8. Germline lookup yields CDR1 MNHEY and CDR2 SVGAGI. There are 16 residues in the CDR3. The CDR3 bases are TGTGCCAGCAGTTACGGGGGGACAGGGGTGGGGGAGACCCAGTACTTC. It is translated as CASSYGGTGVGETQYF.

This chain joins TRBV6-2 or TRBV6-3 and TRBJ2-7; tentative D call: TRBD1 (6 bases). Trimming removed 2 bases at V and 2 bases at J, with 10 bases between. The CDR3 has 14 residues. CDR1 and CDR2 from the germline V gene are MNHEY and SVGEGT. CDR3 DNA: TGTGCCAGCAGTTACGGGGGCCGCCCCTACGAGCAGTACTTC. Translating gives CASSYGGRPYEQYF.

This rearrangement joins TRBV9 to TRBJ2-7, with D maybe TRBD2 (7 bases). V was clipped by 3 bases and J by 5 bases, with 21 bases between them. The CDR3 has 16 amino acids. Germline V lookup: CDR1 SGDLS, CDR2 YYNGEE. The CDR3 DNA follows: TGTGCCAGCAGCGAGGGGGGGGCATTTGTCATCCACGAGCAGTACTTC. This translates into CASSEGGAFVIHEQYF. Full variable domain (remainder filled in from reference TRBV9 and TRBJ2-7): DSGVTQTPKHLITATGQRVTLRCSPRSGDLSVYWYQQSLDQGLQFLIQYYNGEERAKGNILERFSAQQFPDLHSELNLSSLELGDSALYFCASSEGGAFVIHEQYFGPGTRLTVT.

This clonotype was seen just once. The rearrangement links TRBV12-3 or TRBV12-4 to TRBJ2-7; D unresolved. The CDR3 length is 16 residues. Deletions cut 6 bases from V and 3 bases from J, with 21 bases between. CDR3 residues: CASSRWNSPARYEQYF. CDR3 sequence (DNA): TGTGCCAGCAGCCGGTGGAACTCTCCCGCTCGCTACGAGCAGTACTTC.

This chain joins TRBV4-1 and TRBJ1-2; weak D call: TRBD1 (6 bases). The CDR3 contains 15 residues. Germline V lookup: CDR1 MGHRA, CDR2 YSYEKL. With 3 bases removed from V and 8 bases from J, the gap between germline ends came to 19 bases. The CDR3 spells CASSHGRGPSLGYTF. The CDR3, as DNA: TGCGCCAGCAGCCACGGGCGGGGGCCGTCCCTAGGCTACACCTTC.

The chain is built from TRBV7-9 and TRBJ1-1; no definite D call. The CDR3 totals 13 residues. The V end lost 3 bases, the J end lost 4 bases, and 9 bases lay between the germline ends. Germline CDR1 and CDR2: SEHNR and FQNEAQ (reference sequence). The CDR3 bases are TGTGCCAGCAGCTTGGACGAGGCCACTGAAGCTTTCTTT. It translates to CASSLDEATEAFF.

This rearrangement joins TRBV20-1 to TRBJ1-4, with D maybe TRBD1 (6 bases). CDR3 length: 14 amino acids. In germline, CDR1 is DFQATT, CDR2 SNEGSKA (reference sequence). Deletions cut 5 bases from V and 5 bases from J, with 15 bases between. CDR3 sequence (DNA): TGCAGTGCTGACATGGGACAAGGGAATGAAAAACTGTTTTTT. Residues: CSADMGQGNEKLFF.

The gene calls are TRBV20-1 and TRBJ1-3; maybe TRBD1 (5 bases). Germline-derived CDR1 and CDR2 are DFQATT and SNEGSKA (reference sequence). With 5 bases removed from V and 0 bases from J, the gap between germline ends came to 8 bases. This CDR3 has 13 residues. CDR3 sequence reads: CSAGRGSGNTIYF. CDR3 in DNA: TGCAGTGCTGGTAGGGGCTCTGGAAACACCATATATTTT.

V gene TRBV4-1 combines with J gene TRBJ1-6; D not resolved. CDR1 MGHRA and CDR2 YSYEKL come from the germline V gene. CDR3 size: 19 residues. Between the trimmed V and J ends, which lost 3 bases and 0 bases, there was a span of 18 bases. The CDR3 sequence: CASSHSSLRGRSYNSPLHF. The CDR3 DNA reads TGCGCCAGCAGCCATTCCTCCCTTCGAGGGCGCTCCTATAATTCACCCCTCCACTTT.

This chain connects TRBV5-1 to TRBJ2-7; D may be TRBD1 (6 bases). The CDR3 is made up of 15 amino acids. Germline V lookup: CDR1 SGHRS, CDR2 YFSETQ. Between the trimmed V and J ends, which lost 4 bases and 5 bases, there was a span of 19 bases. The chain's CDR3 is CASSPGRGSRDEQYF. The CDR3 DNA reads TGCGCCAGCAGCCCCGGAAGGGGGTCCCGGGACGAGCAGTACTTC.

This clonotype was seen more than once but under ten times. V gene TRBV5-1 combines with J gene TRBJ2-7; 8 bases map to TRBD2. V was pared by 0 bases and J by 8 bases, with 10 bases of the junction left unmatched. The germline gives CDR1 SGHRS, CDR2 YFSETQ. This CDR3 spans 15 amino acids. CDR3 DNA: TGCGCCAGCAGCTTGGACACAACTCAGCGGGGGAAGCAGTACTTC. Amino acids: CASSLDTTQRGKQYF. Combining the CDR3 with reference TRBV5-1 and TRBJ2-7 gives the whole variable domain KAGVTQTPRYLIKTRGQQVTLSCSPISGHRSVSWYQQTPGQGLQFLFEYFSETQRNKGNFPGRFSGRQFSNSRSEMNVSTLELGDSALYLCASSLDTTQRGKQYFGPGTRLTVT.

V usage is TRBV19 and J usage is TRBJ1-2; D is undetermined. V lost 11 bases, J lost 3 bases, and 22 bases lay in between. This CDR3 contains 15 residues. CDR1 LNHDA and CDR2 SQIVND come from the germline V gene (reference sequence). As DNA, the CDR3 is TGTGCCTCAACGTTCGGGAAGGACGTGGACTATGGCTACACCTTC. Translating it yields CASTFGKDVDYGYTF.

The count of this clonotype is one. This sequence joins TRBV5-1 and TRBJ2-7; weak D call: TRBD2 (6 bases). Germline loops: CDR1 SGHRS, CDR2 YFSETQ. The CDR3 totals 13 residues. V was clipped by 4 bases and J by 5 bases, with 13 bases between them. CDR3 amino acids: CASSPQGGHEQYF. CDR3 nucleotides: TGCGCCAGCAGCCCTCAGGGAGGCCACGAGCAGTACTTC.

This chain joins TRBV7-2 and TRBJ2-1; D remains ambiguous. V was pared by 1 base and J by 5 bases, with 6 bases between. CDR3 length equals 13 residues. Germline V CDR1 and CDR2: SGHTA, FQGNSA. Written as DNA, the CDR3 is TGTGCCAGCAGCTTAGGGCCCGACAATGAGCAGTTCTTC. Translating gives CASSLGPDNEQFF.

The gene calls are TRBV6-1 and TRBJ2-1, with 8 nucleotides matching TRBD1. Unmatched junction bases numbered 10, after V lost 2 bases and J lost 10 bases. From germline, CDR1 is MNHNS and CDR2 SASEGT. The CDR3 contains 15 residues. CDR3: CASSELGTGGPEQFF. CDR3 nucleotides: TGTGCCAGCAGTGAATTGGGGACAGGAGGTCCGGAGCAGTTCTTC.

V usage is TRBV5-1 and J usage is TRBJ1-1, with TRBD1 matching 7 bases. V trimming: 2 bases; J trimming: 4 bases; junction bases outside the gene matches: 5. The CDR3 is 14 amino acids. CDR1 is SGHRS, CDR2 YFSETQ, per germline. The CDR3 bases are TGCGCCAGCAGCTTCAGGGGGTACGTCACTGAAGCTTTCTTT. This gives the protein CASSFRGYVTEAFF.

The CDR3 is CSVEDQTVSQFF. In nucleotides, the CDR3 is TGCAGCGTTGAAGATCAGACAGTTTCACAGTTCTTC. The chain couples TRBV29-1 to TRBJ2-1, with D tentatively TRBD1 (5 bases). The CDR3 sequence is 12 residues long. Germline V gene sequence: CDR1 SQVTM, CDR2 ANQGSEA. V was cut by 0 bases and J by 13 bases, with 13 bases left in between.

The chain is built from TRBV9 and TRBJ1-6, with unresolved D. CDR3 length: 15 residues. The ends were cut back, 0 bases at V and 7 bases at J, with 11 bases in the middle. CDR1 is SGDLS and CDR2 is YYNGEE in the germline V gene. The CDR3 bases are TGTGCCAGCAGCGTAGGCGATCCGGGGAATTCACCCCTCCACTTT. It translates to CASSVGDPGNSPLHF.

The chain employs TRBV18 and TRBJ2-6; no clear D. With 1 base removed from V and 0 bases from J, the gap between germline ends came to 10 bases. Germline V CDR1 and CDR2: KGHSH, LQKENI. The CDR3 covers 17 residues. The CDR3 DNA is TGTGCCAGCTCACCACAAACCCCCTTCTCTGGGGCCAACGTCCTGACTTTC. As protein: CASSPQTPFSGANVLTF.

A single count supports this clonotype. The CDR3 DNA reads TGTGCCAGCAGTGTCTCCCTTGTAAACACTGAAGCTTTCTTT. Protein: CASSVSLVNTEAFF. This chain connects TRBV2 to TRBJ1-1; unclear D gene. Germline lookup yields CDR1 SNHLY and CDR2 FYNNEI. The CDR3 runs to 14 residues. Trimming removed 4 bases at V and 2 bases at J, with 11 bases between. The full variable domain, completed using reference TRBV2 and TRBJ1-1, is EPEVTQTPSHQVTQMGQEVILRCVPISNHLYFYWYRQILGQKVEFLVSFYNNEISEKSEIFDDQFSVERPDGSNFTLKIRSTKLEDSAMYFCASSVSLVNTEAFFGQGTRLTVV.

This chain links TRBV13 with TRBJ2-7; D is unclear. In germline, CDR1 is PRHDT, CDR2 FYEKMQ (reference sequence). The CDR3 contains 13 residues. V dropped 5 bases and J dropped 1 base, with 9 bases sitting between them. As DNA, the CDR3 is TGTGCCAGCAGCCCCCACGGTTCCTACGAGCAGTACTTC. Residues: CASSPHGSYEQYF.

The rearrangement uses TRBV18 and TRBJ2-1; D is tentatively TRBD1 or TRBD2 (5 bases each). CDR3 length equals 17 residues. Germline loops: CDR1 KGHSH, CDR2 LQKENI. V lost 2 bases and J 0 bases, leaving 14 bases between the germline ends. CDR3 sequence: CASSPSEGIISYNEQFF. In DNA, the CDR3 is TGTGCCAGCTCACCATCAGAGGGGATTATCTCCTACAATGAGCAGTTCTTC. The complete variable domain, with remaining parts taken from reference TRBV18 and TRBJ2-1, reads NAGVMQNPRHLVRRRGQEARLRCSPMKGHSHVYWYRQLPEEGLKFMVYLQKENIIDESGMPKERFSAEFPKEGPSILRIQQVVRGDSAAYFCASSPSEGIISYNEQFFGPGTRLTVL.

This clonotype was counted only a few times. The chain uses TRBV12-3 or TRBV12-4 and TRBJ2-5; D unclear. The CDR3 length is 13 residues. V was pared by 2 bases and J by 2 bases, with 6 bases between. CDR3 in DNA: TGTGCCAGCAGTTTAATCCGTCAAGAGACCCAGTACTTC. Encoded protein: CASSLIRQETQYF.

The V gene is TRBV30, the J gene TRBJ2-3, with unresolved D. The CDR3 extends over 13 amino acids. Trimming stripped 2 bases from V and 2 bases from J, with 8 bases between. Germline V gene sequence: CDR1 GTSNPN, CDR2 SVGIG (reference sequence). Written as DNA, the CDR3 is TGTGCCTGGAGTTTCGCGCCCACAGATACGCAGTATTTT. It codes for CAWSFAPTDTQYF. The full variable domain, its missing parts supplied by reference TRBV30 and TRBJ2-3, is SQTIHQWPATLVQPVGSPLSLECTVEGTSNPNLYWYRQAAGRGLQLLFYSVGIGQISSEVPQNLSASRPQDRQFILSSKKLLLSDSGFYLCAWSFAPTDTQYFGPGTRLTVL.

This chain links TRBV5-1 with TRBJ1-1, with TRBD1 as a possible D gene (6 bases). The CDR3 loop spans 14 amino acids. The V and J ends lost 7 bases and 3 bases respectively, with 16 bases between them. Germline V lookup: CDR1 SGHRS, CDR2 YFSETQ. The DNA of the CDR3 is TGCGCCAGCTCCACTGGACAGAGGGACACTGAAGCTTTCTTT. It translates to CASSTGQRDTEAFF.

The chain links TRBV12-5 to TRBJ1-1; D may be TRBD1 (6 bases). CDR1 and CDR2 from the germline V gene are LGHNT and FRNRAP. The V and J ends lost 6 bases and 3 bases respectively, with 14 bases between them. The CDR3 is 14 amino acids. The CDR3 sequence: CASGLGHGDTEAFF. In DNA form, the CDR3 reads TGTGCTAGTGGCCTGGGACACGGAGACACTGAAGCTTTCTTT.

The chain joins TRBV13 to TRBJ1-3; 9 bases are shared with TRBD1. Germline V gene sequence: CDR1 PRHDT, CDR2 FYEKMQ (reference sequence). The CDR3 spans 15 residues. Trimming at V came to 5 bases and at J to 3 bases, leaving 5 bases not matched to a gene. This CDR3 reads CASSPGQGFGNTIYF. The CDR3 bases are TGTGCCAGCAGCCCCGGACAGGGGTTTGGAAACACCATATATTTT.

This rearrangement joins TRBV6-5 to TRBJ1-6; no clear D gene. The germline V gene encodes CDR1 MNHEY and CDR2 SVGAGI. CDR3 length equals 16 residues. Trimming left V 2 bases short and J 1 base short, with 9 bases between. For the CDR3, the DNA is TGTGCCAGCAGTTACGGAGTCGGTTCCTATAATTCACCCCTCCACTTT. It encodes CASSYGVGSYNSPLHF.

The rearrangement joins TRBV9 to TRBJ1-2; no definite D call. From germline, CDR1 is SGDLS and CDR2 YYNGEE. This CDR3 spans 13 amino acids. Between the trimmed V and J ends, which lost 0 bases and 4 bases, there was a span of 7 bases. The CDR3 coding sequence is TGTGCCAGCAGCGTAGCCGGGGTCTATGGCTACACCTTC. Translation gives CASSVAGVYGYTF.